The 12 T cell receptor beta chains presented below share a single source sample, sequenced in a study of cytomegalovirus exposure and HLA in healthy donors. Only in-frame clones appear in the TCRdb table, and some are missing; sequencing was by immunoSEQ multiplex PCR. The table lists 150,000 to 200,000 clones, roughly 89% of them singletons. The sample was PBMCs. The origin of the receptors is a man aged 18 to 29 in good health and CMV-seropositive.

The CDR3 sequence: CASSLDRGQETQYF. The CDR3, as DNA: TGTGCCAGCAGTCTCGACAGGGGGCAAGAGACCCAGTACTTC. The V gene is TRBV6-1, the J gene TRBJ2-5, with TRBD1 matching 9 bases. The J segment lost 2 bases and the V segment lost 5 bases, leaving 3 bases of the junction unmatched. The CDR3 runs 14 residues. CDR1 MNHNS and CDR2 SASEGT come from the germline V gene.

V and J are TRBV4-1 and TRBJ1-5; no clear D gene. V dropped 0 bases and J dropped 5 bases, with 8 bases sitting between them. Germline V gene sequence: CDR1 MGHRA, CDR2 YSYEKL. The CDR3 contains 14 residues. CDR3 DNA sequence: TGCGCCAGCAGCCAAGATCCAGTTGATCAGCCCCAGCATTTT. Translated, it gives CASSQDPVDQPQHF.

In DNA form, the CDR3 reads TGTGCCAGCAGTTTACGACAGGGAAACACCGGGGAGCTGTTTTTT. Its translation is CASSLRQGNTGELFF. The chain is built from TRBV27 and TRBJ2-2; 7 bases line up with TRBD1. The CDR3 totals 15 residues. With V trimmed by 2 bases and J by 2 bases, 2 bases remained unmatched. Germline V gene data show CDR1 as MNHEY and CDR2 as SMNVEV (reference sequence).

The V and J genes are TRBV4-1 and TRBJ2-1, with 8 bases that match TRBD2. Trimming cost V 0 bases and J 8 bases; bases outside gene matches: 6. CDR1 and CDR2 (germline): MGHRA, YSYEKL. CDR3 length equals 15 residues. Written as DNA, the CDR3 is TGCGCCAGCAGCCAAGATGGGACTAGTCTTCATGAGCAGTTCTTC. Its protein is CASSQDGTSLHEQFF.

The J gene is TRBJ1-2, the V gene TRBV5-4, with no clear D. This CDR3 region has 11 residues. CDR1 is SGHNT and CDR2 is YYREEE in the germline V gene (reference sequence). Trimming stripped 4 bases from V and 5 bases from J, with 6 bases between. The CDR3 DNA follows: TGTGCCAGCAGCGGAGGGTATGGCTACACCTTC. This gives the protein CASSGGYGYTF.

The chain couples TRBV4-1 to TRBJ2-5, with 8 bases lining up with TRBD1. The germline CDR1 and CDR2 sequences are MGHRA and YSYEKL. The CDR3 is 16 amino acids. The V gene end was trimmed by 5 bases and the J gene end by 4 bases; junction bases not matched to a gene: 12. CDR3 in DNA: TGCGCCAGCAGCTACCCGGGTCGGACAGGGCTAGAGACCCAGTACTTC. Encoded protein: CASSYPGRTGLETQYF.

The V and J genes are TRBV27 and TRBJ2-1; 8 bases fit TRBD2. The V and J ends lost 7 bases and 5 bases, in that order; junction bases with no gene match: 7. This CDR3 is 14 amino acids long. CDR1 and CDR2 (germline): MNHEY, SMNVEV (reference sequence). The CDR3 protein is CASKHGRADNEQFF. DNA for the CDR3: TGTGCCAGCAAGCACGGGAGGGCCGACAATGAGCAGTTCTTC.

The chain recombines TRBV5-1 with TRBJ1-5, with 7 positions matching TRBD1. V was clipped by 0 bases and J by 0 bases; unmatched bases: 9. CDR3 size: 18 residues. Germline lookup yields CDR1 SGHRS and CDR2 YFSETQ. CDR3 DNA: TGCGCCAGCAGCTTGGACGCCGGGGCAGGGGGTAGCAATCAGCCCCAGCATTTT. Amino acid sequence: CASSLDAGAGGSNQPQHF.

This clone was counted only a few times. The chain has TRBV7-9 and TRBJ1-1; 10 positions match TRBD1. Germline V CDR1 and CDR2: SEHNR, FQNEAQ (reference sequence). The CDR3 sequence is 15 residues long. Trimming took 4 bases from V and 7 from J; bases not matched to a gene: 9. The CDR3 DNA sequence: TGTGCCAGCAGCTCGTGGGACAGGGGAATCGGTGAAGCTTTCTTT. This gives the protein CASSSWDRGIGEAFF.

The chain uses TRBV4-2 and TRBJ2-7; 11 nucleotides agree with TRBD2. Germline CDR1 LGHNA, CDR2 YNFKEQ. The CDR3 consists of 16 residues. V shed 1 base, J shed 4 bases, and the junction held 6 bases outside the gene matches. The chain's CDR3 is CASSQATSGSLYEQYF. In DNA, the CDR3 is TGTGCCAGCAGCCAAGCCACTAGCGGGAGCTTATACGAGCAGTACTTC.

V is TRBV4-1 and J is TRBJ2-1; no clear D gene. The CDR3 spans 15 residues. Trimming shortened V by 2 bases and J by 4 bases, and 12 bases separated the two germline ends. Germline CDR1 is MGHRA and CDR2 is YSYEKL. Here the CDR3 DNA reads TGCGCCAGCAGCCAACAACCCCTAGATTACAATGAGCAGTTCTTC. Its translation: CASSQQPLDYNEQFF.

The chain uses TRBV6-1 and TRBJ2-6, with D perhaps matching TRBD2 (5 bases). The CDR3 extends over 15 amino acids. V was trimmed by 4 bases and J by 4 bases, leaving 11 bases between them. Germline CDR1 is MNHNS and CDR2 is SASEGT. The CDR3 DNA reads as TGTGCCAGCAGTGGGAACTCGGGAGGGGCCAACGTCCTGACTTTC. Translation: CASSGNSGGANVLTF.